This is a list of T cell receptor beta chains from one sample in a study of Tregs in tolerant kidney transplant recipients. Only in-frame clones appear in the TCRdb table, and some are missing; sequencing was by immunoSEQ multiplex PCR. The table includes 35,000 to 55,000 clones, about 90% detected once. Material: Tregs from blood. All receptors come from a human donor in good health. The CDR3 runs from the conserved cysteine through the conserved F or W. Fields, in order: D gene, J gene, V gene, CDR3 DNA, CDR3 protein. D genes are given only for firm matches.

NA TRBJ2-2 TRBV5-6 TGTGCCAGCAGCTCATTATTGGAGCTGTTTTTT CASSSLLELFF
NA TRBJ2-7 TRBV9 TGTGCCAGCAGCGTAAGTAACAGGGCCTACGAGCAGTACTTC CASSVSNRAYEQYF
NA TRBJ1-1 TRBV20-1 TGCAGTGCTAGGGTGAACACTGAAGCTTTCTTT CSARVNTEAFF
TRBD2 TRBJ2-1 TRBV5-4 TGTGCCAGCAGCTTGGTCGTTAGCGGGGGGATAACTGAGCAGTTCTTC CASSLVVSGGITEQFF
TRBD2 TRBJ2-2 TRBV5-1 TGCGCCAGCAGCGGGACTAGCGGGAGGGAAGGCACCGGGGAGCTGTTTTTT CASSGTSGREGTGELFF
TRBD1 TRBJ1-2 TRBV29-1 TGCAGCGCCGTGGGCGGGACAGAATATGGCTACACCTTC CSAVGGTEYGYTF
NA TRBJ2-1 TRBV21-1 TGTGCCAGCAGCTACGACAGGGGATGGAGGGACAATGAGCAGTTCTTC CASSYDRGWRDNEQFF
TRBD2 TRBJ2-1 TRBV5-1 TGCGCCAGCAGCGACCTGGGACTAGCGGGAAACAATGAGCAGTTCTTC CASSDLGLAGNNEQFF
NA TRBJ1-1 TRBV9 TGTGCCAGCAGCGTAGCCCCCCAAACTGAAGCTTTCTTT CASSVAPQTEAFF
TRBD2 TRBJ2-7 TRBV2 TGTGCCAGCAGTTCCCTCGAGCAGCGGGGGTTAAACTACGAGCAGTACTTC CASSSLEQRGLNYEQYF
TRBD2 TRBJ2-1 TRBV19 TGTGCCAGTAGGCGGGGGAATTCCTACAATGAGCAGTTCTTC CASRRGNSYNEQFF
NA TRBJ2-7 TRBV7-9 TGTGCCAGCAGCCCGCGAGGTTGGGCAGGGGAATGGTACGAGCAGTACTTC CASSPRGWAGEWYEQYF
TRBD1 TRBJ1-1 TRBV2 TGTGCCAGTCACCGGGACAGTATACTCATGAACACTGAAGCTTTCTTT CASHRDSILMNTEAFF
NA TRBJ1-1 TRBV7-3 TGTGCCAGCAGCTTAGCTCGGAACACTGAAGCTTTCTTT CASSLARNTEAFF